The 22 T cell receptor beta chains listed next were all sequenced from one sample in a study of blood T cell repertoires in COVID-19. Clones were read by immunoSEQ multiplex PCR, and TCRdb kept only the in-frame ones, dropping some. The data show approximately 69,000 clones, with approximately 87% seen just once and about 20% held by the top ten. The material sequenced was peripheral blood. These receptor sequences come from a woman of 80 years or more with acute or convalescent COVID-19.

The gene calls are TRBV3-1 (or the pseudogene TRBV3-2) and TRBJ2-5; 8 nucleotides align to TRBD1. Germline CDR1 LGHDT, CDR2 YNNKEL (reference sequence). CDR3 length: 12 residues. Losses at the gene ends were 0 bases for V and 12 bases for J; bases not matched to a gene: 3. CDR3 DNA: TGTGCCAGCAGCCAAGACAGGGGGCGCGAGTACTTC. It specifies CASSQDRGREYF.

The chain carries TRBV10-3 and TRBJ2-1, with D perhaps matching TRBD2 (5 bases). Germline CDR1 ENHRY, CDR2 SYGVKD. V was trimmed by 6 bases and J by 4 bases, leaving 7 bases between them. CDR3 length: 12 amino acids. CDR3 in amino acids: CAISGLYNEQFF. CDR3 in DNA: TGTGCCATCAGCGGACTGTACAATGAGCAGTTCTTC.

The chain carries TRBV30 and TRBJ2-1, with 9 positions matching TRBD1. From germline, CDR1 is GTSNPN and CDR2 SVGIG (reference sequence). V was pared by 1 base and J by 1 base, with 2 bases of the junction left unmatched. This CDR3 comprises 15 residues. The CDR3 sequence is CAWSGDRESYNEQFF. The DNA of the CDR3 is TGTGCCTGGAGTGGGGACAGGGAATCCTACAATGAGCAGTTCTTC.

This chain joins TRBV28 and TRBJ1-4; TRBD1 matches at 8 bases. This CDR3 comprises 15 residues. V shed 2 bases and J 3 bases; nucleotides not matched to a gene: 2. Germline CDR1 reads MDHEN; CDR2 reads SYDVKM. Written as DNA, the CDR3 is TGTGCCAGCAGTTTAGGGACAGGTCCTAATGAAAAACTGTTTTTT. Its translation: CASSLGTGPNEKLFF.

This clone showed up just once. The CDR3 coding sequence is TGCAGTGCTAGTCGCGGGGGAGGTTTTGGTCAGCCCCAGCATTTT. Translation: CSASRGGGFGQPQHF. The genes are TRBV20-1 and TRBJ1-5; D is perhaps TRBD1 (5 bases). CDR1 DFQATT and CDR2 SNEGSKA come from the germline V gene (reference sequence). The CDR3 loop spans 15 amino acids. Trimming took 3 bases from V and 6 from J, leaving 18 bases between them.

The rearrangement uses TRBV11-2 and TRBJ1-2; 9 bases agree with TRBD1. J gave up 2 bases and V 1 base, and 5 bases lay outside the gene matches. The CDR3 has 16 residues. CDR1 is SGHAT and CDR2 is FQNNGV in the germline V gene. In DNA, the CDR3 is TGTGCCAGCAGCTTAGGTGGACAGGGGAAGAACTATGGCTACACCTTC. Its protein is CASSLGGQGKNYGYTF.

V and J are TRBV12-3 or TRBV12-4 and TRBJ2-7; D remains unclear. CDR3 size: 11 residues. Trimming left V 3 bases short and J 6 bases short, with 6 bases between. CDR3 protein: CASSFSSEQYF. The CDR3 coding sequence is TGTGCCAGCAGTTTTTCGAGCGAGCAGTACTTC.

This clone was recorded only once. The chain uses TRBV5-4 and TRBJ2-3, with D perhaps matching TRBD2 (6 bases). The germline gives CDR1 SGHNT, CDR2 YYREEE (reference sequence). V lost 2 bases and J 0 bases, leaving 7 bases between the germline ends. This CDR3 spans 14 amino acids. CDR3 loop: CASSFRGSTDTQYF. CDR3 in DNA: TGTGCCAGCAGCTTTCGGGGGAGCACAGATACGCAGTATTTT.

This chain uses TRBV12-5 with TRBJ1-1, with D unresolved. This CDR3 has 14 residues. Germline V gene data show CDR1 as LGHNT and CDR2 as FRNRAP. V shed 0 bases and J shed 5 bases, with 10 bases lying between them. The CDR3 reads CASGLVAGLTEAFF. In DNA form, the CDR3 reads TGTGCTAGTGGTTTGGTCGCGGGATTGACTGAAGCTTTCTTT.

CDR3 in DNA: TGTGCCAGCAGTACAGGGGGCAATCAGCCCCAGCATTTT. This translates into CASSTGGNQPQHF. The chain is built from TRBV9 and TRBJ1-5; TRBD1 matches 7 bases. From germline, CDR1 is SGDLS and CDR2 YYNGEE. This CDR3 is built from 13 residues. Trimming at V came to 5 bases and at J to 2 bases, leaving 1 base not matched to a gene.

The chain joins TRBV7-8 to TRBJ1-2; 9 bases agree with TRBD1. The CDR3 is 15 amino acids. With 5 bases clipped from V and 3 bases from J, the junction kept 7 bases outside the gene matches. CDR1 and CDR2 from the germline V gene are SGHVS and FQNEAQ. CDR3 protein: CASSEYRGRDYGYTF. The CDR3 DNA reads TGTGCCAGCAGCGAGTACAGGGGGCGCGACTATGGCTACACCTTC.

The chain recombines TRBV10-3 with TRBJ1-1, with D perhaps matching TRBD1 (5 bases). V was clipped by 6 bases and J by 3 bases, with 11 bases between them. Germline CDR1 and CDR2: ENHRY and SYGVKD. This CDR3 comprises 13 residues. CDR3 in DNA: TGTGCCATCAGACCGGGACTGGACACTGAAGCTTTCTTT. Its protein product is CAIRPGLDTEAFF.

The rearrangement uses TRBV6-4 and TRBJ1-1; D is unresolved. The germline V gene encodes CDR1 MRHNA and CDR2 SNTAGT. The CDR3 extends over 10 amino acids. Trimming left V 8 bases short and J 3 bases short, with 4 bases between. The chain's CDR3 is CASLHTEAFF. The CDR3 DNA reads TGTGCCAGCCTACACACTGAAGCTTTCTTT.

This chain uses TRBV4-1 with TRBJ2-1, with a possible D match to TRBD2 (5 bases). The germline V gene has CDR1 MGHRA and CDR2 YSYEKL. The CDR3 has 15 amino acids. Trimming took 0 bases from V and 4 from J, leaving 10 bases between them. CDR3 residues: CASSQDFTSYNEQFF. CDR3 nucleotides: TGCGCCAGCAGCCAAGATTTCACTAGTTACAATGAGCAGTTCTTC.

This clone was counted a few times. CDR3 nucleotides: TGCGCCAGCCACCGAACAGGGGATGGTAGAGCTTTCTTT. This encodes CASHRTGDGRAFF. The genes are TRBV5-1 and TRBJ1-1, with 7 bases lining up with TRBD1. The J segment lost 10 bases and the V segment lost 7 bases, leaving 13 bases of the junction unmatched. This CDR3 is 13 amino acids long. Germline CDR1 reads SGHRS; CDR2 reads YFSETQ.

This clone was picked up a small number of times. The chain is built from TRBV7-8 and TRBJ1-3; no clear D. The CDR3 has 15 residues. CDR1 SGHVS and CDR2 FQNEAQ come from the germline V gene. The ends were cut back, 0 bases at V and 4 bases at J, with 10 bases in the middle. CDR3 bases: TGTGCCAGCAGCTTAGCTGCCCAGGCCGGAAACACCATATATTTT. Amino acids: CASSLAAQAGNTIYF.

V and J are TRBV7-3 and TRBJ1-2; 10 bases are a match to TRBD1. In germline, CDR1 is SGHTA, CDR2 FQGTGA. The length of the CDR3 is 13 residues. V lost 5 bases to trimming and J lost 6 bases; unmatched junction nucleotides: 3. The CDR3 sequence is CASSPDRGDGYTF. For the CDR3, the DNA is TGTGCCAGCAGCCCGGACAGGGGGGATGGCTACACCTTC.

The CDR3 DNA follows: TGTGCCTGGAGCGCTGGGGCAGAAGAGACCCAGTACTTC. It yields the protein CAWSAGAEETQYF. The chain uses TRBV30 and TRBJ2-5; TRBD1 is a possible D gene (5 bases). CDR1 is GTSNPN, CDR2 SVGIG, per germline (reference sequence). The CDR3 is 13 residues long. V dropped 3 bases and J dropped 3 bases, with 11 bases sitting between them.

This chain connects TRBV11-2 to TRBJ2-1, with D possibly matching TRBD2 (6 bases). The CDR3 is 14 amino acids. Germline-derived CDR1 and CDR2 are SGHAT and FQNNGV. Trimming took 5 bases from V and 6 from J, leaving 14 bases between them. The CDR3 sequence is CASSGGVGGNEQFF. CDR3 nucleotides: TGTGCCAGCAGCGGAGGAGTGGGGGGCAATGAGCAGTTCTTC. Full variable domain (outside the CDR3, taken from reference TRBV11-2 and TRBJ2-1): EAGVAQSPRYKIIEKRQSVAFWCNPISGHATLYWYQQILGQGPKLLIQFQNNGVVDDSQLPKDRFSAERLKGVDSTLKIQPAKLEDSAVYLCASSGGVGGNEQFFGPGTRLTVL.

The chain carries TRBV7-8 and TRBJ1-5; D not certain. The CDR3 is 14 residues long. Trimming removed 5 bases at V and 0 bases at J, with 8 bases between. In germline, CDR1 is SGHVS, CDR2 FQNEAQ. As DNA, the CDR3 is TGTGCCAGCAGCCTGAGCGATAGCAATCAGCCCCAGCATTTT. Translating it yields CASSLSDSNQPQHF.

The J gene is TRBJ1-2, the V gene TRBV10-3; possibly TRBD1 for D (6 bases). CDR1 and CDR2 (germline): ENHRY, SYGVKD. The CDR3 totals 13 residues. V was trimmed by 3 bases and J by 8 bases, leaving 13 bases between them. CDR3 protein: CAISDTDRRGYTF. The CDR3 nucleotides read TGTGCCATCAGTGATACAGACAGGCGGGGCTACACCTTC.

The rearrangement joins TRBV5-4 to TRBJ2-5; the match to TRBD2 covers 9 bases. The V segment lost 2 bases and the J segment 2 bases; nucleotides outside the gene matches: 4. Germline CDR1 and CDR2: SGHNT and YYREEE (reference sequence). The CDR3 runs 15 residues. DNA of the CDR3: TGTGCCAGCAGCTTCCCGGGACTAGCACAAGAGACCCAGTACTTC. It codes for CASSFPGLAQETQYF.